This TCR beta chain was sequenced in a study of blood T cell repertoires in COVID-19. Study as a whole: Acute and convalescent COVID-19 samples came from the United States, Italy and Spain.

As handled by the study authors: How many nucleated cells were present was estimated from reference gene primer amplification. Sequenced by immunoSEQ multiplex PCR; TCRdb stores in-frame clones only, minus some. D and trimming were read from the DNA, whereas the V and J calls and clone size are those reported in that table. The sample consists of about 55,000 clones, 86% of them appearing once. Trimming cost V 5 bases and J 1 base, with 11 bases left between them. The CDR3 has 13 amino acids. Germline loops: CDR1 GTSNPN, CDR2 SVGIG (reference sequence). The sequence came from an elderly woman with acute or convalescent COVID-19. Sequencing was performed on peripheral blood. The chain links TRBV30 to TRBJ1-1; D not resolved. The CDR3 protein is CAWRRTRNTEAFF. CDR3 DNA: TGTGCCTGGCGGAGGACGAGGAACACTGAAGCTTTCTTT.